Following are 12 T cell receptor beta chains from one sample sequenced in a study of blood T cells in healthy people across ages. Sample-barcoded 5' priming and a J-beta primer mix drove a second PCR of about 6 to 12 cycles. One entry per CDR3 protein results from TCRdb running MiXCR on the 5' RACE reads. The sample includes approximately 780,000 distinct CDR3 sequences, 25% to 30% of them seen just once. This sample also belongs to another study, concerning T cells of mothers and their children.

The sequencing sample was made of blood. Every receptor here comes from a boy aged 10-17 years in good health.

The chain has TRBV2 and TRBJ2-7, with D perhaps assigned TRBD1 or TRBD2 (5 bases each). This CDR3 has 15 amino acids. CDR1 SNHLY and CDR2 FYNNEI come from the germline V gene. V was trimmed by 4 bases and J by 3 bases, leaving 16 bases between them. CDR3 region: CASSVALAGSYEQYF. The CDR3 DNA is TGTGCCAGCAGTGTGGCCCTTGCAGGGAGCTACGAGCAGTACTTC.

Only a few counts were recorded for this clonotype. The gene calls are TRBV20-1 and TRBJ1-2; no clear D. The V end lost 0 bases, the J end lost 7 bases, and 9 bases lay between the germline ends. CDR3 length equals 12 residues. The germline V gene encodes CDR1 DFQATT and CDR2 SNEGSKA (reference sequence). CDR3 sequence: CSARDTGSGYTF. In DNA, the CDR3 is TGCAGTGCTAGAGATACTGGGTCTGGCTACACCTTC.

The V call is TRBV14, the J call TRBJ2-5, with D tentatively TRBD2 (5 bases). Trimming removed 1 base at V and 2 bases at J, with 17 bases between. Germline values: CDR1 SGHDN, CDR2 FVKESK. The CDR3 is 17 residues long. CDR3 protein: CASSQVLTRGKQETQYF. The CDR3 region has the DNA TGTGCCAGCAGCCAAGTCTTGACACGGGGAAAACAAGAGACCCAGTACTTC.

This clonotype was picked up a small number of times. The chain joins TRBV7-9 to TRBJ2-2; D unclear. The V end lost 7 bases, the J end lost 7 bases, and 16 bases lay between the germline ends. The CDR3 totals 14 residues. Germline CDR1 is SEHNR and CDR2 is FQNEAQ (reference sequence). The CDR3 DNA reads as TGTGCCAGCACCTCCGGGCCCGGCGACGGGGAGCTGTTTTTT. It codes for CASTSGPGDGELFF.

This clonotype was counted only a few times. The chain is built from TRBV3-1 and TRBJ2-5; no reliable D call. Matching the DNA end better, TRBJ2-7 makes the J call doubtful. This CDR3 spans 16 amino acids. Germline V gene lookup returns CDR1 LGHDT and CDR2 YNNKEL (reference sequence). The DNA for the CDR3 is TGTGCCAGCAGCCAAGATTTAGCCAGGCAGTCGTACGAGCAGTACTTC. Its protein is CASSQDLARQSYEQYF.

This clonotype came up a few times. The J gene is TRBJ1-2, the V gene TRBV12-3 or TRBV12-4; unclear D gene. V was cut by 0 bases and J by 5 bases, with 10 bases left in between. This CDR3 has 14 residues. This chain's CDR3 is CASSLAQEFYGYTF. In DNA form, the CDR3 reads TGTGCCAGCAGTTTAGCGCAGGAGTTTTATGGCTACACCTTC.

This clonotype has just a few counts. The chain has TRBV20-1 and TRBJ1-6; the D is unclear. The germline V gene has CDR1 DFQATT and CDR2 SNEGSKA (reference sequence). CDR3 length: 16 amino acids. The ends were cut back, 3 bases at V and 5 bases at J, with 17 bases in the middle. CDR3 sequence reads: CSARFHGIGDNSPLHF. Written as DNA, the CDR3 is TGCAGTGCTAGGTTTCATGGGATTGGGGATAATTCACCCCTCCACTTT.

The chain carries TRBV6-1 and TRBJ1-5; D possibly corresponds to TRBD1 (5 bases). CDR1 MNHNS and CDR2 SASEGT come from the germline V gene. The V end lost 2 bases, the J end lost 7 bases, and 18 bases lay between the germline ends. CDR3 size: 16 residues. CDR3 sequence: CASSESLQAARQPQHF. The CDR3 DNA follows: TGTGCCAGCAGTGAAAGTTTACAGGCGGCGAGGCAGCCCCAGCATTTT.

This chain uses TRBV18 with TRBJ1-2; D ambiguous. V lost 5 bases and J lost 6, with 22 bases in between. CDR1 and CDR2 from the germline V gene are KGHSH and LQKENI. The CDR3 runs to 16 residues. CDR3 nucleotides: TGTGCCAGCTCATTACAAAGGCGGCAAATCGAGGATGGCTACACCTTC. This translates into CASSLQRRQIEDGYTF.

The gene calls are TRBV10-3 and TRBJ2-1, with TRBD1 identical over 8 bases. Germline V gene sequence: CDR1 ENHRY, CDR2 SYGVKD. The CDR3 length is 14 residues. With V trimmed by 11 bases and J by 2 bases, 8 bases remained unmatched. In DNA, the CDR3 is TGTGCCTCCCAAGGACAGGGAGCCTACAATGAGCAGTTCTTC. Protein: CASQGQGAYNEQFF.

The V call is TRBV19, the J call TRBJ1-2; D uncertain. The length of the CDR3 is 13 residues. Germline V lookup: CDR1 LNHDA, CDR2 SQIVND (reference sequence). V lost 6 bases, J lost 4 bases, and 12 bases lay in between. The DNA for the CDR3 is TGTGCCAGTAGCGTAGGACGGGCCTATGGCTACACCTTC. The encoded protein is CASSVGRAYGYTF.

This clonotype has only a few counts. The genes are TRBV20-1 and TRBJ1-2; 7 positions agree with TRBD1. After removal of 5 bases from V and 2 bases from J, the junction contained 5 bases not matched to a gene. The CDR3 spans 13 residues. Germline lookup yields CDR1 DFQATT and CDR2 SNEGSKA (reference sequence). The DNA of the CDR3 is TGCAGTGCTCACAGGGGAACGAACTATGGCTACACCTTC. This translates into CSAHRGTNYGYTF.